The next 10 T cell receptor beta chains were all read from a single sample in a study of CD8 T cells in ankylosing spondylitis. Study conclusions and caveats: Ankylosing spondylitis blood seemed to carry a telltale TCR beta motif made of several highly homologous variants.

Antigen specificity for these receptors is unknown. TCRdb itself ran the 5' RACE reads through MiXCR, one entry per CDR3 protein. Altogether about 840,000 distinct CDR3 sequences are present, roughly 10% being singletons, with the ten largest covering roughly 0.51%. Material for sequencing was blood, either unsorted or a sorted T cell fraction (not recorded which). These receptors all stem from a male donor with ankylosing spondylitis.

J is TRBJ2-1 and V is TRBV11-2; TRBD2 matches at 10 bases. The CDR3 covers 15 residues. J was trimmed by 9 bases and V by 6 bases; bases with no gene match: 11. Germline CDR1 reads SGHAT; CDR2 reads FQNNGV. The CDR3: CASRTGTSASVEQFF. The CDR3 nucleotides read TGTGCCAGCAGAACCGGGACTAGCGCGTCGGTTGAGCAGTTCTTC.

This clonotype was observed a few times. This sequence joins TRBV10-3 and TRBJ1-5, with no clear D. CDR3 length: 13 amino acids. Trimming pared 6 bases from V and 4 bases from J, leaving 10 bases between. The germline V gene has CDR1 ENHRY and CDR2 SYGVKD. The CDR3 spells CAIRVDPNQPQHF. The CDR3, as DNA: TGTGCCATCAGGGTAGACCCGAATCAGCCCCAGCATTTT.

This clonotype was counted at least ten times. The CDR3 region is CASSLSPFTDTQYF. CDR3 DNA sequence: TGCGCCAGCAGCTTGTCGCCCTTCACAGATACGCAGTATTTT. The J gene is TRBJ2-3, the V gene TRBV5-1; D is uncertain. The V gene's germline CDR1 is SGHRS and CDR2 YFSETQ. Deletions cut 1 base from V and 2 bases from J, with 8 bases between. This CDR3 spans 14 amino acids.

This clonotype was counted only a few times. Here the CDR3 DNA reads TGCAGTGCTAGAGATTCCAGGACAGGGGTTGGCTATGGCTACACCTTC. It encodes CSARDSRTGVGYGYTF. This chain joins TRBV20-1 and TRBJ1-2, with TRBD1 matching over 9 bases. With 0 bases clipped from V and 4 bases from J, the junction kept 9 bases outside the gene matches. This CDR3 contains 16 residues. The V gene's germline CDR1 is DFQATT and CDR2 SNEGSKA (reference sequence).

The table lists this clonotype with many counts. This rearrangement joins TRBV12-3 or TRBV12-4 to TRBJ1-1; TRBD1 matches 10 bases. The CDR3 contains 15 residues. With V trimmed by 4 bases and J by 5 bases, 7 bases remained unmatched. CDR3 DNA: TGTGCCAGCAGTTGGACAGGGGGTGTTAGGACTGAAGCTTTCTTT. Translating it yields CASSWTGGVRTEAFF.

This clonotype was recorded many times. This sequence joins TRBV7-2 and TRBJ1-5; D remains ambiguous. The CDR3 covers 13 residues. V shed 4 bases and J shed 5 bases, with 9 bases lying between them. Germline loops: CDR1 SGHTA, CDR2 FQGNSA. CDR3 in amino acids: CASSSRTYQPQHF. The DNA of the CDR3 is TGTGCCAGCAGCTCGCGGACTTATCAGCCCCAGCATTTT.

The V call is TRBV11-3, the J call TRBJ2-1; D is unresolved. This CDR3 is 13 amino acids long. The V end lost 2 bases, the J end lost 7 bases, and 9 bases lay between the germline ends. Germline CDR1 and CDR2: SGHNT and YENEEA. CDR3 sequence reads: CASSLWLGNEQFF. The CDR3 DNA is TGTGCCAGCAGCTTATGGCTTGGGAATGAGCAGTTCTTC.

This clonotype was seen many times. This rearrangement joins TRBV20-1 to TRBJ2-3; D unresolved. V was pared by 6 bases and J by 0 bases, with 16 bases between. The germline CDR1 and CDR2 sequences are DFQATT and SNEGSKA (reference sequence). The CDR3 is 15 amino acids. CDR3 nucleotides: TGCAGTGCCCCCAAATGGGGTATAAGCACAGATACGCAGTATTTT. It translates to CSAPKWGISTDTQYF.

The CDR3 is CSASRVLGQPQHF. The DNA of the CDR3 is TGCAGTGCTAGTAGGGTCTTAGGTCAGCCCCAGCATTTT. The V and J genes are TRBV20-1 and TRBJ1-5, with no clear D. Germline V lookup: CDR1 DFQATT, CDR2 SNEGSKA (reference sequence). V lost 3 bases and J lost 6, with 12 bases in between. The CDR3 spans 13 residues.

This clonotype was seen ten or more times. The rearrangement uses TRBV5-1 and TRBJ1-2; 7 bases match TRBD1. The CDR3 has 14 residues. Germline V CDR1 and CDR2: SGHRS, YFSETQ. V dropped 6 bases and J dropped 5; count of bases not matched to a gene: 10. This CDR3 is CASKDQGQTYGYTF. CDR3 nucleotide sequence: TGCGCCAGCAAGGACCAGGGACAGACTTATGGCTACACCTTC.